The 21 T cell receptor beta chains given below trace back to one sample, sequenced in a study of blood T cells in healthy people across ages. A second about 6 to 11 cycle PCR used barcoded and J-beta primers. TCRdb called the 5' RACE reads again in MiXCR, with one record for every CDR3 protein. The repertoire consists of 550,000 to 750,000 distinct CDR3 sequences, with around 21% occurring once and the leading ten covering roughly 3.9%. Sequenced sample: blood. The receptors derive from a man in his sixties or seventies in good health.

This sequence joins TRBV5-1 and TRBJ2-5, with 7 bases identical to TRBD2. Unmatched junction bases numbered 7, after V lost 0 bases and J lost 5 bases. There are 15 residues in the CDR3. The germline gives CDR1 SGHRS, CDR2 YFSETQ. CDR3 sequence reads: CASSLAGGSAETQYF. The CDR3 region has the DNA TGCGCCAGCAGCTTGGCTGGCGGGAGTGCTGAGACCCAGTACTTC.

This clonotype was seen only a few times. The junction departs from germline at one end; a sequencing error may be responsible. Here the CDR3 reads CASSQVGAEQCF. CDR3 nucleotides: TGTGCCAGCAGCCAAGTGGGGGCCGAGCAGTGCTTC. V gene TRBV3-1 combines with J gene TRBJ2-7; weak D call: TRBD1 (6 bases). CDR1 and CDR2 from the germline V gene are LGHDT and YNNKEL (reference sequence). The CDR3 runs 12 residues.

This clonotype was seen a few times. J is TRBJ2-5 and V is TRBV7-2; TRBD2 matches 16 bases. V gave up 5 bases and J gave up 4 bases; unmatched junction bases: 7. In germline, CDR1 is SGHTA, CDR2 FQGNSA. This CDR3 is built from 17 residues. The DNA of the CDR3 is TGTGCCAGCAGCACCGGGACTAGCGGGAGGGCTGGAGAGACCCAGTACTTC. Its translation is CASSTGTSGRAGETQYF.

This clonotype was found a few times. CDR3 amino acids: CASSPWSGRSDNEQFF. DNA for the CDR3: TGTGCCAGCAGTCCCTGGAGCGGGAGGTCAGACAATGAGCAGTTCTTC. The J gene is TRBJ2-1, the V gene TRBV6-2 or TRBV6-3; 9 nucleotides line up with TRBD2. Germline CDR1 reads MNHEY; CDR2 reads SVGEGT. The CDR3 contains 16 residues. V lost 5 bases, J lost 5 bases, and 10 bases stayed unmatched.

Only a few counts were recorded for this clonotype. This chain connects TRBV4-3 to TRBJ1-4; 7 positions match TRBD1. The CDR3 consists of 18 residues. The V gene end was trimmed by 1 base and the J gene end by 4 bases; junction bases not matched to a gene: 12. Per the germline V gene, CDR1 is LGHNA and CDR2 is YSLEER. CDR3 in amino acids: CASSQGGSGQPFNEKLFF. The CDR3 coding sequence is TGCGCCAGCAGCCAAGGAGGATCGGGACAGCCGTTTAATGAAAAACTGTTTTTT.

The chain links TRBV28 to TRBJ1-4; 11 nucleotides match TRBD1. CDR3 size: 12 residues. CDR1 MDHEN and CDR2 SYDVKM come from the germline V gene. V dropped 8 bases and J dropped 11; count of bases not matched to a gene: 4. This CDR3 reads CASGTGGGKLFF. The CDR3 nucleotides are TGTGCCAGCGGGACAGGGGGAGGGAAACTGTTTTTT.

This clonotype was seen once. The V and J genes are TRBV6-1 and TRBJ2-1; D is uncertain. Between the trimmed V and J ends, which lost 7 bases and 5 bases, there was a span of 15 bases. This CDR3 spans 14 amino acids. Germline CDR1 and CDR2: MNHNS and SASEGT. This CDR3 reads CASTASEPNNEQFF. CDR3 nucleotides: TGTGCCAGCACAGCCTCAGAGCCGAACAATGAGCAGTTCTTC.

As to this clonotype: The conserved closing phenylalanine or tryptophan is absent in this CDR3, likely reflecting a read error. J is TRBJ2-3 and V is TRBV20-1; 9 bases are shared with TRBD2. Germline CDR1 and CDR2: DFQATT and SNEGSKA (reference sequence). The CDR3 totals 18 residues. Unmatched junction bases numbered 13, after V lost 3 bases and J lost 0 bases. This chain's CDR3 is CSARAAIPTSGSTDTQYL. CDR3 nucleotides: TGCAGTGCTAGGGCGGCTATCCCGACTAGCGGTAGCACAGATACGCAGTATCTT.

This clonotype was seen only a few times. The rearrangement links TRBV11-2 to TRBJ2-7; no clear D gene. V was shortened by 5 bases and J by 0 bases, with 11 bases between the two germline ends. This CDR3 region has 14 residues. Germline CDR1 SGHAT, CDR2 FQNNGV. The CDR3 DNA sequence: TGTGCCAGCAGCCCCGCCGGCGTCTCCTACGAGCAGTACTTC. Its protein product is CASSPAGVSYEQYF.

This clonotype was seen a handful of times. The gene calls are TRBV4-3 and TRBJ2-7, with 7 bases that match TRBD1. The trim removed 3 bases at V and 5 bases at J, leaving 10 bases unmatched. Germline assignment: CDR1 LGHNA and CDR2 YSLEER. The CDR3 length is 15 residues. DNA of the CDR3: TGCGCCAGCAGCCATGCCGACAGGGATTCTCACGAGCAGTACTTC. Protein sequence: CASSHADRDSHEQYF.

The CDR3 DNA follows: TGCAGCGTTGCAAGCTCTACTTCCTACAATGAGCAGTTCTTC. This translates into CSVASSTSYNEQFF. The J gene is TRBJ2-1, the V gene TRBV29-1; D remains ambiguous. Trimming shortened V by 4 bases and J by 1 base, and 11 bases separated the two germline ends. CDR1 is SQVTM, CDR2 ANQGSEA, per germline. This CDR3 spans 14 amino acids.

J is TRBJ2-5 and V is TRBV18; D possibly matches TRBD1 or TRBD2 (6 bases each). V was clipped by 6 bases and J by 5 bases, with 16 bases between them. The CDR3 is 14 amino acids. Germline assignment: CDR1 KGHSH and CDR2 LQKENI. This CDR3 is CASSRDTWGETQYF. For the CDR3, the DNA is TGTGCCAGCTCGCGGGACACCTGGGGCGAGACCCAGTACTTC.

The sample holds one count of this clonotype. This chain joins TRBV6-1 and TRBJ2-5; no definite D call. Judging by the DNA end, TRBJ2-7 fits better; the J call may be wrong. CDR3 length: 14 residues. Germline CDR1 is MNHNS and CDR2 is SASEGT. The CDR3 spells CASSETLTAYEQYF. DNA of the CDR3: TGTGCCAGCAGTGAAACTCTAACAGCCTACGAGCAGTACTTC.

V usage is TRBV6-5 and J usage is TRBJ1-1; D not certain. CDR3 size: 14 residues. Between the trimmed V and J ends, which lost 6 bases and 1 base, there was a span of 12 bases. The germline V gene has CDR1 MNHEY and CDR2 SVGAGI. The CDR3 is CASSPPWANTEAFF. CDR3 DNA sequence: TGTGCCAGCAGCCCACCATGGGCGAACACTGAAGCTTTCTTT.

This clonotype showed up just a few times. The rearrangement links TRBV5-1 to TRBJ2-2, with 8 bases fitting TRBD2. V was pared by 6 bases and J by 7 bases, with 11 bases of the junction left unmatched. The germline gives CDR1 SGHRS, CDR2 YFSETQ. The CDR3 runs to 15 residues. CDR3 region: CASKEAGEFIGELFF. In DNA form, the CDR3 reads TGCGCCAGCAAGGAAGCGGGAGAATTCATCGGGGAGCTGTTTTTT. The whole variable domain, filled in from reference TRBV5-1 and TRBJ2-2, reads KAGVTQTPRYLIKTRGQQVTLSCSPISGHRSVSWYQQTPGQGLQFLFEYFSETQRNKGNFPGRFSGRQFSNSRSEMNVSTLELGDSALYLCASKEAGEFIGELFFGEGSRLTVL.

This clonotype came up many times. This chain links TRBV6-2 or TRBV6-3 with TRBJ2-1; D is uncertain. Trimming removed 0 bases from V and 6 bases from J, with 0 bases in between. CDR1 is MNHEY, CDR2 SVGEGT, per germline. The CDR3 has 11 amino acids. CDR3 DNA: TGTGCCAGCAGTTACTCCAATGAGCAGTTCTTC. This sequence encodes CASSYSNEQFF.

This clonotype appeared a few times. This chain connects TRBV7-2 to TRBJ1-4; 7 positions match TRBD1. There are 14 residues in the CDR3. V dropped 1 base and J dropped 10; count of bases not matched to a gene: 6. Germline V gene lookup returns CDR1 SGHTA and CDR2 FQGNSA. CDR3 residues: CASSLDRGSGKLFF. The CDR3 DNA is TGTGCCAGCAGCTTAGACAGGGGCAGCGGAAAACTGTTTTTT.

This chain joins TRBV20-1 and TRBJ2-5; 7 bases are shared with TRBD2. TRBJ2-7 explains the end of the DNA better; the J call may be wrong. Looked up from germline, CDR1 is DFQATT and CDR2 is SNEGSKA (reference sequence). The CDR3 has 15 amino acids. The DNA of the CDR3 is TGCAGTGCTAGAGATACAGCGGGATTCGGGTACGAGCAGTACTTC. The encoded protein is CSARDTAGFGYEQYF.

This clonotype was counted between two and nine times. The conserved phenylalanine or tryptophan is not found at the CDR3 terminus, so this likely reflects a read error. The chain combines TRBV7-3 with TRBJ2-2; unclear D gene. Germline loops: CDR1 SGHTA, CDR2 FQGTGA. This CDR3 contains 13 residues. V shed 6 bases and J shed 1 base, with 6 bases lying between them. CDR3 in DNA: TGTGCCAGCAGAGCAGGGAACACCGGGGAGCTGTTTTCT. It is translated as CASRAGNTGELFS.

The V gene is TRBV28, the J gene TRBJ1-5, with no clear D. The CDR3 runs 12 residues. Germline CDR1 and CDR2: MDHEN and SYDVKM. V was trimmed by 7 bases and J by 4 bases, leaving 8 bases between them. Here the CDR3 reads CASTKNNQPQHF. DNA for the CDR3: TGTGCCAGCACCAAGAATAATCAGCCCCAGCATTTT.

The gene calls are TRBV6-1 and TRBJ2-3, with 8 bases fitting TRBD1. The CDR3 is 19 residues long. V dropped 6 bases and J dropped 1; count of bases not matched to a gene: 18. CDR1 and CDR2 from the germline V gene are MNHNS and SASEGT. The CDR3 here is CASRRSGGWREVGTDTQYF. CDR3 coding DNA: TGTGCCAGCAGGAGATCAGGGGGCTGGAGGGAGGTGGGCACAGATACGCAGTATTTT.